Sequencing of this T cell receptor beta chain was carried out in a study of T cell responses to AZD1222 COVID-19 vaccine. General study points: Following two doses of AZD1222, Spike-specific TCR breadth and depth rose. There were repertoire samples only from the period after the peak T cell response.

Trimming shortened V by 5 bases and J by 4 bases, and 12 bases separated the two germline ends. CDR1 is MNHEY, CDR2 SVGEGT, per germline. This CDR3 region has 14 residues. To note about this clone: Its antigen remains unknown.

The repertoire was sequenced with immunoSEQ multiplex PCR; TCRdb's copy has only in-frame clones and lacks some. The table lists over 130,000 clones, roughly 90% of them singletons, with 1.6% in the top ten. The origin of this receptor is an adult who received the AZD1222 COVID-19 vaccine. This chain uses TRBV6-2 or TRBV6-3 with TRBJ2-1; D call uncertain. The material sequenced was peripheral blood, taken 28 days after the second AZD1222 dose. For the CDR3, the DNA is TGTGCCAGCAGTGGATGGACCTTATACAATGAGCAGTTCTTC. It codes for CASSGWTLYNEQFF.